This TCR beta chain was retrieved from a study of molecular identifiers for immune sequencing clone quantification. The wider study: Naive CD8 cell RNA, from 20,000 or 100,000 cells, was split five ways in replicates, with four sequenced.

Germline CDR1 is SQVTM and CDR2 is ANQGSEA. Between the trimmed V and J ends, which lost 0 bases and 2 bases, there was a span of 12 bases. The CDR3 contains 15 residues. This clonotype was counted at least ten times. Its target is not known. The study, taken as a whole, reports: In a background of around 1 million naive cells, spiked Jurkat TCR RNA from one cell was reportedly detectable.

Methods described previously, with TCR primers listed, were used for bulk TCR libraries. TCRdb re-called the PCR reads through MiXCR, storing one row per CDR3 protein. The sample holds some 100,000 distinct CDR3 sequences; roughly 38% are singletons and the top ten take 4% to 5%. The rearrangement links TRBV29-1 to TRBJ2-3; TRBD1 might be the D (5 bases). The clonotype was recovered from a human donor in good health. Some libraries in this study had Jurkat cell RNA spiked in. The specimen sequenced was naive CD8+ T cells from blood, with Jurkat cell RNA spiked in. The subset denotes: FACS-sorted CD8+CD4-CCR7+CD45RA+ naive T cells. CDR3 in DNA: TGCAGCGTTGAAGAAGGGGCTTCTTTCACAGATACGCAGTATTTT. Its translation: CSVEEGASFTDTQYF.